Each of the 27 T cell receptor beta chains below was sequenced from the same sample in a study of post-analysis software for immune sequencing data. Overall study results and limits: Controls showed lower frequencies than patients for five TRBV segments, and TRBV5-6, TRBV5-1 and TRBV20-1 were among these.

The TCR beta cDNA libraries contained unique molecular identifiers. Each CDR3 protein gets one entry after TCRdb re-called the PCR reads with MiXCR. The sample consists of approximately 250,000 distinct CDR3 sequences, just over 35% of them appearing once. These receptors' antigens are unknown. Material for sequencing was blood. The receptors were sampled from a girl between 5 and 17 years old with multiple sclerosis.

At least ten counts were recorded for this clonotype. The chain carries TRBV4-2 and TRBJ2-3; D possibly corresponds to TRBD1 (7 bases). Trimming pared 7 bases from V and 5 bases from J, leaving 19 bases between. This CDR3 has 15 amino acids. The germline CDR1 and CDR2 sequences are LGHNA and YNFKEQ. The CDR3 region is CASTQGVGGEDTQYF. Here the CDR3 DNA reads TGTGCCAGCACCCAGGGGGTGGGGGGAGAAGATACGCAGTATTTT.

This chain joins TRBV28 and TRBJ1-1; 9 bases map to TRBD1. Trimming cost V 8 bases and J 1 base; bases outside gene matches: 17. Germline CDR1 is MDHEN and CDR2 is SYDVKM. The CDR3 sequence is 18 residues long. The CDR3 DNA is TGTGCCAGCTTACCGGTGATGGGACAGGGTGGTAGGAACACTGAAGCTTTCTTT. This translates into CASLPVMGQGGRNTEAFF.

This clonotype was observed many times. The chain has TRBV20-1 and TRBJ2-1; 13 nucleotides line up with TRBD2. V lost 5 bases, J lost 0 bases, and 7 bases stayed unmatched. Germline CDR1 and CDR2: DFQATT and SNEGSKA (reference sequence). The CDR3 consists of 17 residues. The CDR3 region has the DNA TGCAGTGCTGCGGGACTAGCGGGGCTCAGCTCCTACAATGAGCAGTTCTTC. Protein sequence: CSAAGLAGLSSYNEQFF.

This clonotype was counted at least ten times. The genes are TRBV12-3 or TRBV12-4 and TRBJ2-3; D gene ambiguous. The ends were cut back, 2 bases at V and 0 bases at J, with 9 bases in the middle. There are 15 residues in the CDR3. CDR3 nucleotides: TGTGCCAGCAGTTTATCCTCGCCAAGCACAGATACGCAGTATTTT. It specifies CASSLSSPSTDTQYF.

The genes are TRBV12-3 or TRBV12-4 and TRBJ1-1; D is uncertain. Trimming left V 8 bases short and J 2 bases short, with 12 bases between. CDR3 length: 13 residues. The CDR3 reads CASCPAENTEAFF. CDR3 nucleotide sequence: TGTGCCAGCTGCCCAGCGGAAAACACTGAAGCTTTCTTT.

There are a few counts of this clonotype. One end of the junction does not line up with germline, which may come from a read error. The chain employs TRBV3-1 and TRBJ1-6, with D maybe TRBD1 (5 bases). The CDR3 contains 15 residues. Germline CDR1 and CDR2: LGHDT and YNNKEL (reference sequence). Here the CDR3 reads CASSQEGQGNSPPHF. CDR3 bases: TGTGCCAGCAGCCAAGAAGGGCAGGGTAATTCACCCCCCCACTTT. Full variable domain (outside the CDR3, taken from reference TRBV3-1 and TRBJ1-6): DTAVSQTPKYLVTQMGNDKSIKCEQNLGHDTMYWYKQDSKKFLKIMFSYNNKELIINETVPNRFSPKSPDKAHLNLHINSLELGDSAVYFCASSQEGQGNSPPHFGNGTRLTVT.

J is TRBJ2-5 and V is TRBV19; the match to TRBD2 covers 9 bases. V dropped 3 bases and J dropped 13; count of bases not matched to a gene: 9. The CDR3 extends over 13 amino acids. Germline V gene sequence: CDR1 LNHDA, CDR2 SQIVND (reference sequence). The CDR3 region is CASSIRAGGPLYF. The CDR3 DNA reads TGTGCCAGTAGTATCCGGGCGGGGGGGCCTCTGTACTTC.

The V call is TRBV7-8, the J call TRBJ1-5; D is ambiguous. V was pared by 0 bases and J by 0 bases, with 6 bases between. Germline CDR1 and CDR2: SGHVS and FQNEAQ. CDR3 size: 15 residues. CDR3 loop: CASSLAINSNQPQHF. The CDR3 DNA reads TGTGCCAGCAGCTTAGCCATTAATAGCAATCAGCCCCAGCATTTT.

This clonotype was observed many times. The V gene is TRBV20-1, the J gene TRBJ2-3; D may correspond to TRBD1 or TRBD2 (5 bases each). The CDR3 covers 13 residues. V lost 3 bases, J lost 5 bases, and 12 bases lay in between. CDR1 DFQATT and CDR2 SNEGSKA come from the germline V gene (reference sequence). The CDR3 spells CSASDRDGDTQYF. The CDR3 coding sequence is TGCAGTGCTAGCGATAGGGACGGAGATACGCAGTATTTT.

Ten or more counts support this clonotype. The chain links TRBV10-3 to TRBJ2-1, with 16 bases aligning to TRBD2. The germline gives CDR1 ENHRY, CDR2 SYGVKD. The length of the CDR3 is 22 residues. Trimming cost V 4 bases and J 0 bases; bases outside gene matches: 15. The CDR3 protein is CAISGTLRGTSGGGSSYNEQFF. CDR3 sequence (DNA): TGTGCCATCAGTGGAACCCTTAGGGGGACTAGCGGGGGGGGAAGCTCCTACAATGAGCAGTTCTTC.

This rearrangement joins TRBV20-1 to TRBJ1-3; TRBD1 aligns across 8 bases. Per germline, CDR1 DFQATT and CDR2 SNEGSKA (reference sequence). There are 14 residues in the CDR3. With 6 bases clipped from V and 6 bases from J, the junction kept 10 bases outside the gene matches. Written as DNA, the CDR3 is TGCAGTGCCACCGCTGCGGACAGGGAAAACACCATATATTTT. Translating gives CSATAADRENTIYF.

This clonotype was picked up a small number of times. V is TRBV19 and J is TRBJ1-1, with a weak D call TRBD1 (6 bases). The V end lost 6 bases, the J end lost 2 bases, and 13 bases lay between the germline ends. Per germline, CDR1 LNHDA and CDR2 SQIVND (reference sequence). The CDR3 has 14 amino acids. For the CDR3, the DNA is TGTGCCAGTAGAGAGGGGGGCCGAAACACTGAAGCTTTCTTT. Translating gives CASREGGRNTEAFF. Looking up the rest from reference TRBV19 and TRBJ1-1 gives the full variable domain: DGGITQSPKYLFRKEGQNVTLSCEQNLNHDAMYWYRQDPGQGLRLIYYSQIVNDFQKGDIAEGYSVSREKKESFPLTVTSAQKNPTAFYLCASREGGRNTEAFFGQGTRLTVV.

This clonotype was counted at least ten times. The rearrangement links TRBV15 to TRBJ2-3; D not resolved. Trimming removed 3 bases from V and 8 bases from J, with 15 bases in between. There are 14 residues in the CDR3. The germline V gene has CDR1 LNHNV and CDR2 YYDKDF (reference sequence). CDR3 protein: CATSSVPYSVTQYF. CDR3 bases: TGTGCCACCAGCAGCGTCCCTTATAGTGTTACGCAGTATTTT.

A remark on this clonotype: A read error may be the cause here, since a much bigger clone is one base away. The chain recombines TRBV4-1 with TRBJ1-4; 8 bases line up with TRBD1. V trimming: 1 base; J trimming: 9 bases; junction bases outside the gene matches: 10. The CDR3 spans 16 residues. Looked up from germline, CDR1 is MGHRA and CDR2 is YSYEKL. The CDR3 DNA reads TGCGCCAGCAGCCAAGGTCCGGACAGGGCGACCAAAAAACTGTTTTTT. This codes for CASSQGPDRATKKLFF.

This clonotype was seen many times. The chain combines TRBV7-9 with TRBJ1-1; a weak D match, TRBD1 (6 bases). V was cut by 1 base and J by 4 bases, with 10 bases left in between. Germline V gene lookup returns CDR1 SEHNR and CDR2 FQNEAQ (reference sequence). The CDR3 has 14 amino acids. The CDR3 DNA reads TGTGCCAGCAGCTTAGACCAGGGGAGCACTGAAGCTTTCTTT. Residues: CASSLDQGSTEAFF.

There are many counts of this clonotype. The CDR3 nucleotides read TGCAGCGTTGAGTATCGGGGGGGCGCAGATACGCAGTATTTT. Encoded protein: CSVEYRGGADTQYF. The V gene is TRBV29-1, the J gene TRBJ2-3; 8 nucleotides match TRBD2. CDR1 SQVTM and CDR2 ANQGSEA come from the germline V gene. The V segment lost 3 bases and the J segment 4 bases; nucleotides outside the gene matches: 6. The length of the CDR3 is 14 residues.

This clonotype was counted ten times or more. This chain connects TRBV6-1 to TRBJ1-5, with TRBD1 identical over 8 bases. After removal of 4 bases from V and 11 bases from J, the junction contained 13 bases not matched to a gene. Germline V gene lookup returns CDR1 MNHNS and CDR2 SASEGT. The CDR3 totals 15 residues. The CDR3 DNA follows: TGTGCCAGCAGTGTAAGGACAGGGACCCCCTCGGCCCAGCATTTT. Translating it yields CASSVRTGTPSAQHF.

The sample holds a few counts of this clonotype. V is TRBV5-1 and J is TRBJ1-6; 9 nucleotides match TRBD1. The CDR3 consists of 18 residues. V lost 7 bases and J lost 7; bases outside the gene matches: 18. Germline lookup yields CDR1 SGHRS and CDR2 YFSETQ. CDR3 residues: CASRSGRTGEGWNSPLHF. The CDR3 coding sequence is TGCGCCAGCCGATCCGGAAGGACAGGGGAGGGCTGGAATTCACCCCTCCACTTT.

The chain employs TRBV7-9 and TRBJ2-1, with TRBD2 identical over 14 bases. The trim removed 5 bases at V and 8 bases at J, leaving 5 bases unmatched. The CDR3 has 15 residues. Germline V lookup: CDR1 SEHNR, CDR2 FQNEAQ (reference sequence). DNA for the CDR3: TGTGCCAGCAGCCGACTAGCGGGAGGGCCACATGAGCAGTTCTTC. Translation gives CASSRLAGGPHEQFF.

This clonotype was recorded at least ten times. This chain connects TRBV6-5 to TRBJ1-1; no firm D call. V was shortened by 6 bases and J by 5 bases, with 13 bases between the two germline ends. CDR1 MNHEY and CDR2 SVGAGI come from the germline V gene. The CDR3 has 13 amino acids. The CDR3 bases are TGTGCCAGCAGACGAGGGAAGACGACTGAAGCTTTCTTT. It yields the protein CASRRGKTTEAFF.

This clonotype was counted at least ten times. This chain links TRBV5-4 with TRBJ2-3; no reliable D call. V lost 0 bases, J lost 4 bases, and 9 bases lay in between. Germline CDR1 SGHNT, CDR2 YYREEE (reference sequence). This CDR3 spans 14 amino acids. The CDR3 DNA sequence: TGTGCCAGCAGCTTGGCGCTGAGTCCAGATACGCAGTATTTT. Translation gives CASSLALSPDTQYF. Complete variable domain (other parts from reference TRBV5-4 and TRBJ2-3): ETGVTQSPTHLIKTRGQQVTLRCSSQSGHNTVSWYQQALGQGPQFIFQYYREEENGRGNFPPRFSGLQFPNYSSELNVNALELDDSALYLCASSLALSPDTQYFGPGTRLTVL.

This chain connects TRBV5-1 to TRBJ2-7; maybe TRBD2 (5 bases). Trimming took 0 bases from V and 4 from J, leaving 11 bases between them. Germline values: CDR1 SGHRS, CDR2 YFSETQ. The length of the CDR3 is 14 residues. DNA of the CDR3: TGCGCCAGCAGCTTGGCTGTACCGGGGTACGAGCAGTACTTC. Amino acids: CASSLAVPGYEQYF.

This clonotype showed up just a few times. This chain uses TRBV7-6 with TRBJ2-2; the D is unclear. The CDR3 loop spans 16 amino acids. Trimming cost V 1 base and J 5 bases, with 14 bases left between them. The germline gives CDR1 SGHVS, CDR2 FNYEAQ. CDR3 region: CASSLGSRLRTGELFF. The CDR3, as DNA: TGTGCCAGCAGCTTAGGATCCAGGCTGCGTACCGGGGAGCTGTTTTTT.

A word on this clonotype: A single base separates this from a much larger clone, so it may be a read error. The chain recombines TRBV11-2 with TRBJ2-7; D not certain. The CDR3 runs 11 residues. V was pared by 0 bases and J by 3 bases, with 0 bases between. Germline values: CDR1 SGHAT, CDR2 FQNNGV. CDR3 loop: CASSLDYEQYF. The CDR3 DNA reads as TGTGCCAGCAGCTTAGACTACGAGCAGTACTTC.

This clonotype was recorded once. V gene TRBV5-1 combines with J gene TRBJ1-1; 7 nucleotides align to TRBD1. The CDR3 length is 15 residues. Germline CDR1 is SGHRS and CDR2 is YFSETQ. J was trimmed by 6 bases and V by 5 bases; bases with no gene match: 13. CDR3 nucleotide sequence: TGCGCCAGCAGAAAACAGGGGTCTATGGACGCTGAAGCTTTCTTT. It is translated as CASRKQGSMDAEAFF.

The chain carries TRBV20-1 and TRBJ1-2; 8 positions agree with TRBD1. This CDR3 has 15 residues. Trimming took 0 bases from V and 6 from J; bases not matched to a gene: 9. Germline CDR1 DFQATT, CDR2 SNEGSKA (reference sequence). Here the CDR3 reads CSARDPGGSGHGYTF. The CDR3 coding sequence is TGCAGTGCTAGAGACCCAGGGGGCTCGGGCCATGGCTACACCTTC.

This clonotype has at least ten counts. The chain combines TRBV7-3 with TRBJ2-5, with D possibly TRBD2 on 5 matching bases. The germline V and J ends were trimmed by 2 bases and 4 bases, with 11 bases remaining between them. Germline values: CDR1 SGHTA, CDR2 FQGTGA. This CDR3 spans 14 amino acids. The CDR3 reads CASSLAAGGETQYF. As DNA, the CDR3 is TGTGCCAGCAGCTTAGCGGCGGGTGGAGAGACCCAGTACTTC.